A selection of T cell receptor beta chains follows, all from one sample in a study of blood T cells in healthy people across ages. Using its own MiXCR run on the 5' RACE reads, TCRdb lists one record per CDR3 protein. The sample shows around 850,000 distinct CDR3 sequences, 35% to 40% of them seen only once. Sequenced input: blood. The receptors derive from a man between 18 and 29 years old in good health. CDR3s include the opening cysteine and the closing phenylalanine or tryptophan. D genes are given only for firm matches. The size of a clone is reported for some rows only, either as once, few or many, or as a class for expanded clones.

J gene,clone size,V gene,D gene,CDR3 DNA,CDR3 protein
TRBJ2-6,NA,TRBV20-1,TRBD1,TGCAGTGCTAGACTGACAGGGACGCCCGTCTCTGGGGCCAGCGTCCTGACTTTC,CSARLTGTPVSGASVLTF
TRBJ1-2,NA,TRBV27,NA,TGTGCCAGCAGTTTATCTGAAGATACCCGGGCTCTCTATGGCTACACCTTC,CASSLSEDTRALYGYTF
TRBJ2-6,few,TRBV10-3,TRBD1,TGTGCCATCAGACGATCCGACAGGGCAGGCTCTGGGGCCAACGTCCTGACTTTC,CAIRRSDRAGSGANVLTF
TRBJ2-7,few,TRBV27,TRBD2,TGTGCCAGCAGTTATGCGGGAGGGCCTATATACGAGCAGTACTTC,CASSYAGGPIYEQYF
TRBJ2-1,NA,TRBV5-1,NA,TGCGCCAGCAGAGAACCTAGCACCCGTCAAGAGACCCAGTTCTTC,CASREPSTRQETQFF
TRBJ1-1,few,TRBV7-2,NA,TGTGCCAGCAGCTCCCTCCGATTGACGGGCAGGAGCACTGAAGCTTTCTTT,CASSSLRLTGRSTEAFF
TRBJ1-5,NA,TRBV28,NA,TGTGCCAGCAGTCCTCCCGGGGAAGCACAGCCCCAGCATTTT,CASSPPGEAQPQHF
TRBJ2-3,few,TRBV5-1,NA,TGCGCCAGCAGCTTGGAGGGCGGAAGGTCCAGTATTGCGCAGTATTTT,CASSLEGGRSSIAQYF
TRBJ1-6,few,TRBV4-3,NA,TGCGCCAGCAGCCCCCGGGGCAGCTCCTATAATTCACCCCTCCACTTT,CASSPRGSSYNSPLHF
TRBJ2-2,few,TRBV9,NA,TGTGCCAGCAGCCCAGGGTCGTTGAACACCGGGGAGCTGTTTTTT,CASSPGSLNTGELFF
TRBJ2-1,many,TRBV20-1,TRBD2,TGCAGTGCTAGAGCCTATCGGACTAGCGAGATCTACAATGAGCAGTTCTTC,CSARAYRTSEIYNEQFF
TRBJ2-7,many,TRBV5-1,NA,TGTGCCAGCAGTTTAGGCATCAGCTACGAGCAGTACTTC,CASSLGISYEQYF
TRBJ2-4,many,TRBV12-3/TRBV12-4,TRBD1,TGTGCCAGCAGTTGGCCCGGGACAGGAAAAAACATTCAGTACTTC,CASSWPGTGKNIQYF
TRBJ2-5,NA,TRBV4-1,NA,TGCGCCAGCAGCCAAGGGTTCAGGAGGGTCCCGGTGGTAGAGACCCAGTACTTC,CASSQGFRRVPVVETQYF
TRBJ1-4,few,TRBV20-1,NA,TGCAGTGCTGTCGAGCAGGGATTTGAAAAACTGTTTTTT,CSAVEQGFEKLFF
TRBJ1-4,many,TRBV12-3/TRBV12-4,TRBD1,TGTGCCAGCAGCAACAGGGGGGTTGGGGAAAAACTGTTTTTT,CASSNRGVGEKLFF
TRBJ1-5,many,TRBV7-2,TRBD1,TGTGCCAGCAGCCCGGTTGGGACAGGGTGGGATCAGCCCCAGCATTTT,CASSPVGTGWDQPQHF
TRBJ2-7,NA,TRBV20-1,NA,TGCAGTGTAACCGGACAGATCAACGAGCAGTACTTC,CSVTGQINEQYF
TRBJ1-1,few,TRBV5-6,TRBD1,TGTGCCAGCAGCTGGGGACAGGCGAACACTGAAGCTTTCTTT,CASSWGQANTEAFF
TRBJ2-7,NA,TRBV2,TRBD1,TGTGCCGACAGTGAGGGGGCCAGGGTACTTTTCTACGTGCAGTACTTC,CADSEGARVLFYVQYF
TRBJ1-5,NA,TRBV20-1,NA,TGCAGTGCTAGTCTCTCCCAAAATCAGCCCCAGCATTTT,CSASLSQNQPQHF
TRBJ2-5,many,TRBV19,NA,TGTGCCAGTAGAGAAGTCGATAAAGAGACCCAGTACTTC,CASREVDKETQYF
TRBJ1-4,few,TRBV3-1,NA,TGTGCCAGCAGCCAAATATCGAGTGAAAAACTGTTTTTT,CASSQISSEKLFF
TRBJ1-5,few,TRBV6-6,TRBD1,TGTGCCAGCAGCTGGGACAGGGACAATCAGCCCCAGCATTTT,CASSWDRDNQPQHF
TRBJ1-5,few,TRBV12-3/TRBV12-4,NA,TGTGCCAGCAGTCCGACAGGAGCCCTCGGTCAGCCCCAGCATTTT,CASSPTGALGQPQHF
TRBJ1-4,NA,TRBV7-9,TRBD1,TGTGCCAGCACACTCACCACCGGGACAGGGAGTTATCATGGTAATGAAAAACTGTTTTTT,CASTLTTGTGSYHGNEKLFF
TRBJ2-5,few,TRBV5-6,NA,TGTGCCAGCAGCTTACGACAGTTATTCCAAGAGACCCAGTACTTC,CASSLRQLFQETQYF
TRBJ2-7,few,TRBV20-1,TRBD1,TGCAGTGCCACACGTTTCCGGGACAGTCCGCGGACCTACGAGCAGTACTTC,CSATRFRDSPRTYEQYF
TRBJ1-2,NA,TRBV9,NA,TGTGCCAGCAGCGTAGAGGACGGGCGACAGGCAATTTATGGCTACACCTTC,CASSVEDGRQAIYGYTF
TRBJ1-1,NA,TRBV25-1,NA,TGTGCCAGCAGTGAATACACTGGAGGGGCGAGGACTGAAGCTTTCTTT,CASSEYTGGARTEAFF
TRBJ1-4,NA,TRBV4-2,NA,TGTGCCAGCAGCCAGCCCGTCCGGTACGCAACTAATGAAAAACTGTTTTTT,CASSQPVRYATNEKLFF
TRBJ2-1,NA,TRBV15,NA,TGTGCCACCAGACGCACTAGCCAAGACAATGAGCAGTTCTTC,CATRRTSQDNEQFF
TRBJ1-2,many,TRBV25-1,NA,TGTGCCAGCAGTGAGCCCGGGAGCTACACCTTC,CASSEPGSYTF
TRBJ1-1,once,TRBV7-8,TRBD1,TGTGCCAGCAGCCGATTGACAGGGGGCTTCACTGAAGCTTTCTTT,CASSRLTGGFTEAFF
TRBJ2-1,NA,TRBV5-1,NA,TGCGCCAGCAGCCCCCAGGGGGGTGGGAATGAGCAGTTCTTC,CASSPQGGGNEQFF
TRBJ1-5,few,TRBV4-1,NA,TGCGCCAGCAGCCAAGTTAGGGGCAATCAGCCCCAGCATTTT,CASSQVRGNQPQHF
TRBJ2-1,NA,TRBV11-3,NA,TGTGCCAGCAGCTTAGACCATAGCGATGAGCAGTTCTTC,CASSLDHSDEQFF
TRBJ1-2,NA,TRBV6-2/TRBV6-3,TRBD1,TGTGCCAGCAGTTACTCATTACGCCGGACAGGGGCCCGAGCTAACTATGGCTACACCTTC,CASSYSLRRTGARANYGYTF
TRBJ1-6,few,TRBV12-3/TRBV12-4,NA,TGTGCCAGCAGCCCCGACAAGCGCTCCTATAATTCACCCCTCCACTTT,CASSPDKRSYNSPLHF
TRBJ2-1,NA,TRBV5-6,NA,TGTGCCAGCAGCTTGGGGACAACCACCTACGATGAGCAGTTCTTC,CASSLGTTTYDEQFF
TRBJ1-2,many,TRBV6-6,NA,TGTGCCAGCTCGGGGGGGTCCTATGGCTACACCTTC,CASSGGSYGYTF
TRBJ2-2,NA,TRBV5-6,TRBD2,TGTGCCAGCAGCCCGTGGACTAGGTCGAACACCGGGGAGCTGTTTTTT,CASSPWTRSNTGELFF
TRBJ2-1,NA,TRBV15,NA,TGTGCCGCCAGCAGAGATATAGGGGGGTTCAATGAGCAGTTCTTC,CAASRDIGGFNEQFF
TRBJ2-1,NA,TRBV7-2,NA,TGTGCCAGCAGCTTAGGAACACTGTCCGGTGAGCAGTTCTTC,CASSLGTLSGEQFF
TRBJ1-5,NA,TRBV6-6,NA,TGTGCCAGCAGTTACTCCCGGGGGGCGCCCCAGCATTTT,CASSYSRGAPQHF
TRBJ1-6,NA,TRBV7-2,NA,TGTGCCAGCAGCCTCTATCAGGGTAGTATCCACTTT,CASSLYQGSIHF
TRBJ2-1,NA,TRBV10-3,NA,TGTGCCATCAGTACGGGAGACGGCGATGAGCAGTTCTTC,CAISTGDGDEQFF
TRBJ1-1,few,TRBV12-3/TRBV12-4,NA,TGTGCCAGCAGTCCGGCCCTTGAAGCTTTCTTT,CASSPALEAFF
TRBJ2-1,NA,TRBV29-1,NA,TGCAGCGTTGGTACCGAGACCAATGAGCAGTTCTTC,CSVGTETNEQFF
TRBJ1-2,NA,TRBV3-1,NA,TGTGCCAGCAGCCCCCTGACCGGCGTCTATGGCTACACCTTC,CASSPLTGVYGYTF
TRBJ1-1,NA,TRBV25-1,NA,TGTGCCAGCGGAGACTTCGACAGGAACACTGAAGCTTTCTTT,CASGDFDRNTEAFF
TRBJ2-1,many,TRBV29-1,NA,TGCAGCGTTGAAGACGCCGACCCCGGTAATGAGCAGTTCTTC,CSVEDADPGNEQFF
TRBJ1-1,NA,TRBV21-1,NA,TGTGCCATCGATGTTCAGGGGGCGTATAACACTGAAGCTTTCTTT,CAIDVQGAYNTEAFF
TRBJ2-1,NA,TRBV3-1,TRBD2,TGTGCCAGCAGCCAGGGGGAGCGGGGTTATGAGCAGTTCTTC,CASSQGERGYEQFF
TRBJ1-1,once,TRBV4-2,NA,TGTGCCAGCAGCCAAGAAGGTTCGGTATTTGGTCGGGCTTTCTTT,CASSQEGSVFGRAFF
TRBJ2-1,many,TRBV10-3,TRBD1,TGTGCCATCGCCGGGGACAGGGCCTACAATGAGCAGTTCTTC,CAIAGDRAYNEQFF
TRBJ2-3,NA,TRBV7-2,NA,TGTGCCAGCAGCCACCACACAGATACGCAGTATTTT,CASSHHTDTQYF
TRBJ1-5,NA,TRBV2,NA,TGTGCCACCACAATGGGAAGAGGGAATCAGCCCCAGCATTTT,CATTMGRGNQPQHF
TRBJ2-1,few,TRBV3-1,NA,TGTGCCAGCAGCCAGCTCCGGAATGAGCAGTTCTTC,CASSQLRNEQFF
TRBJ1-4,many,TRBV6-2/TRBV6-3,NA,TGTGCCAGCAGCTCTGGGACGGAAAATGAAAAACTGTTTTTT,CASSSGTENEKLFF